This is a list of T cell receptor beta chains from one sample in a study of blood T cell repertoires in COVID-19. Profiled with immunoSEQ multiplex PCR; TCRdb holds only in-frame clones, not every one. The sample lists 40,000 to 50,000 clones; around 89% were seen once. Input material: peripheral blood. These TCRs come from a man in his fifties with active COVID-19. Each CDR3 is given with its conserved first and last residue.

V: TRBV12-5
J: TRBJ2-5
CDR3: CASGPPPGETQYF

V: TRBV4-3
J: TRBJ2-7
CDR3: CASSQITRDRVRGGGRYF

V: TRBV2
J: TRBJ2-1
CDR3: CASRGRLLEYNEQFF

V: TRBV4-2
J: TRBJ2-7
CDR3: CASSQDPTYEQYF

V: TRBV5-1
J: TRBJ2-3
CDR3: CASSLFPSGGTDTQYF

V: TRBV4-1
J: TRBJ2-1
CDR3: CASSQDLYRGAGEQFF

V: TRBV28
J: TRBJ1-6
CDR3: CASTSGGASYNSPLHF

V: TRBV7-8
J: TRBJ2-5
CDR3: CASSGYRDRGKTQYF

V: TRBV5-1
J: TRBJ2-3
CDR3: CASSRGTSGGTDTQYF

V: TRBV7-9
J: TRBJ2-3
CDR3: CASSPGLAGGRDTQYF

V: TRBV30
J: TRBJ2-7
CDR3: CAWRRLRGRAPYEQYF

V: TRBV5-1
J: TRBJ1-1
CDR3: CASSLVGLSEAFF

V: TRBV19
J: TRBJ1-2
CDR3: CASSITDRVWGYTF

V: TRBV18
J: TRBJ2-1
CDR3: CASSPLAAGNEQFF

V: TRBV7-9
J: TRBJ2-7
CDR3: CASSLTWGGYEQYF

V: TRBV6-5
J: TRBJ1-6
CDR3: CASSFYRKINSPLHF

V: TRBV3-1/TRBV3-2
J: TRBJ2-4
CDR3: CASSQDQKNIQYF